The sequence of this T cell receptor beta chain was determined in a study of blood T cell repertoires in COVID-19. For the study at large: The United States, Italy and Spain supplied acute and convalescent COVID-19 samples. In each case, the material was cDNA or gDNA derived from T cells, B-cell-depleted T cells, or PBMCs.

Source study methods: Researchers report that nucleated cell counts were estimated from reference gene primer amplification. Sequencing was performed with immunoSEQ multiplex PCR; in TCRdb, only in-frame clones are kept and a portion is missing. V and J calls and clone size are those listed in that table; D and trimming were worked out from the DNA. The sample shows 150,000 or so clones, 84% of them seen only once. This CDR3 region has 14 residues. Germline CDR1 is SGHVS and CDR2 is FQNEAQ. Trimming left V 4 bases short and J 8 bases short, with 12 bases between. Sequenced material: peripheral blood. The rearrangement links TRBV7-8 to TRBJ1-6; D gene ambiguous. The sequence derives from a woman aged 45 to 65 in a cohort sampled during active or convalescent COVID-19. CDR3 DNA sequence: TGTGCCAGCAGCTCAGAGGCCCGGTATTCACCCCTCCACTTT. Translated: CASSSEARYSPLHF.